A selection of T cell receptor beta chains follows, all from one sample in a study of T cell changes during pregnancy in multiple sclerosis. Assay: immunoSEQ multiplex PCR; the TCRdb copy retains only in-frame clones and omits some. In the table there are about 60,000 clones, around 96% of which are singletons. Material: CD8+ T cells from peripheral blood mononuclear cells, obtained after pregnancy. The receptors come from a female donor with multiple sclerosis, enrolled in a pregnancy study. Both conserved end residues are part of each CDR3. D genes are given only for firm matches. A clone size is listed for some rows: how often the clone was seen (once, few, many), or a class if it is expanded.

TRBJ2-7 | . | . | 16 | TRBV27 | CASSSPWDSTPREQYF | TGTGCCAGCAGTTCACCCTGGGACTCGACGCCGCGCGAGCAGTACTTC
TRBJ1-1 | . | . | 18 | TRBV9 | CASSVESASLEPNTEAFF | TGTGCCAGCAGCGTAGAATCCGCTAGCCTTGAGCCGAACACTGAAGCTTTCTTT
TRBJ1-3 | . | . | 16 | TRBV7-9 | CASSDRTGGSGNTIYF | TGTGCCAGCAGCGACCGAACGGGGGGTTCTGGAAACACCATATATTTT
TRBJ1-4 | . | . | 14 | TRBV27 | CASSFEPRGEKLFF | TGTGCCAGCAGTTTTGAGCCCCGGGGTGAAAAACTGTTTTTT
TRBJ2-2 | once | TRBD2 | 18 | TRBV9 | CASSDGGLAGIGAGELFF | TGTGCCAGCAGCGACGGAGGACTAGCGGGAATAGGGGCCGGGGAGCTGTTTTTT
TRBJ1-1 | . | . | 15 | TRBV9 | CASSPLDNFNTEAFF | TGTGCCAGCAGCCCCCTGGACAACTTCAACACTGAAGCTTTCTTT
TRBJ2-7 | . | . | 12 | TRBV11-2 | CASSLGTFEQYF | TGTGCCAGCAGCCTTGGGACATTCGAGCAGTACTTC
TRBJ1-1 | . | . | 14 | TRBV7-6 | CASSPAGTRRRGFF | TGTGCCAGCAGCCCGGCCGGGACTCGTAGGCGGGGGTTCTTT
TRBJ1-4 | . | TRBD1 | 13 | TRBV2 | CASRQGLNEKLFF | TGTGCCAGTCGACAGGGACTTAATGAAAAACTGTTTTTT
TRBJ1-1 | . | . | 12 | TRBV10-3 | CATMEGYTEAFF | TGTGCCACCATGGAGGGGTACACTGAAGCTTTCTTT
TRBJ2-1 | . | . | 14 | TRBV19 | CASSVGSSYNEQFF | TGTGCCAGTAGTGTCGGGAGCTCCTACAATGAGCAGTTCTTC
TRBJ2-7 | few | . | 15 | TRBV27 | CASSLLADSPYEQYF | TGTGCCAGCAGTTTATTGGCCGACTCACCCTACGAGCAGTACTTC
TRBJ2-5 | . | TRBD2 | 17 | TRBV10-3 | CAISAGTSGRARETQYF | TGTGCCATCAGTGCAGGGACTAGCGGGAGGGCCAGGGAGACCCAGTACTTC
TRBJ2-7 | once | TRBD1 | 14 | TRBV28 | CASSFPGQGYEQYF | TGTGCCAGCAGTTTTCCGGGACAGGGCTACGAGCAGTACTTC
TRBJ2-7 | once | TRBD1 | 14 | TRBV27 | CASSSGQGAYEQYF | TGTGCCAGCAGCTCGGGACAGGGGGCGTACGAGCAGTACTTC
TRBJ2-3 | . | TRBD1 | 16 | TRBV5-4 | CASRLRTGGTKDTQYF | TGTGCCAGCAGATTACGGACAGGGGGCACGAAGGATACGCAGTATTTT